This TCR beta chain was recorded in a study of cytomegalovirus exposure and HLA in healthy donors. Looking at the study overall: The 90 to 150 validation repertoires, a later analysis reported, used the same platform as the approximately 730 repertoires from the first cohort. Study-level results: That first-cohort TCR clusters tended to co-occur in the 90 to 150 validation repertoires was found in a later analysis.

As regards this clone: Its specificity is unknown.

Sequencing was performed with immunoSEQ multiplex PCR; in TCRdb, only in-frame clones are kept and a portion is missing. The table includes some 170,000 clones, under 90% detected once. V was trimmed by 2 bases and J by 7 bases, leaving 13 bases between them. The CDR3 has 14 residues. Germline V gives CDR1 SGDLS, CDR2 YYNGEE. Sequenced: PBMCs. The rearrangement joins TRBV9 to TRBJ2-1, with D tentatively TRBD1 (6 bases). The sequence was collected from a man in his late teens or twenties in good health and CMV-seropositive. The CDR3 spells CASSVQGIGNEQFF. The CDR3 DNA is TGTGCCAGCAGCGTGCAGGGGATAGGTAATGAGCAGTTCTTC.